The TCR beta chain described here comes from a study of T cells expressing NK-cell markers. General study findings and limits: These clonotypes, the leaders elsewhere, also led the CD3+CD56-NKG2C+ fraction in four donors. Roughly six donors showed dominant NKG2C+ clonotypes comprising about 1.0-7.0% of their CD8+ T cells.

What made the TCR beta cDNA was 5'RACE template switching with UMIs. TCRdb reprocessed the 5' RACE reads and reports one entry per CDR3 protein, with no DNA. The sample's table shows a few hundred thousand distinct CDR3 sequences. Germline-derived CDR1 and CDR2 are SQVTM and ANQGSEA. This CDR3 has 13 amino acids. On this clonotype itself: Its specificity is unknown.

The rearrangement joins TRBV29-1 to TRBJ2-1; TCRdb gives TRBD2 as the D gene, but with no DNA this cannot be confirmed. The clonotype was recovered from a man aged 18 to 29 in good health. Sequenced: blood T cells: a sorted CD56 or NKG2C T cell subset, CD4+ or CD8+ T cells, or bulk PBMC T cells (not recorded which). CDR3 sequence: CSVATSEFVEQFF.